One sample yielded the 10 T cell receptor beta chains listed below, sequenced in a study of blood T cell repertoires in COVID-19. Some clones are missing from TCRdb's copy, which holds only in-frame ones; the method was immunoSEQ multiplex PCR. This sample yields some 81,000 clones, of which about 95% are seen a single time; around 4.7% belongs to the top ten. The sequenced material came from peripheral blood. Receptors were obtained from a human donor with active COVID-19. The donor label of this sample is uncertain.

This rearrangement joins TRBV7-8 to TRBJ2-1; possibly TRBD2 for D (5 bases). Trimming took 2 bases from V and 7 from J, leaving 15 bases between them. CDR3 length equals 15 residues. CDR1 and CDR2 (germline): SGHVS, FQNEAQ. The CDR3 loop is CASSLTGVLGNEQFF. The CDR3 region has the DNA TGTGCCAGCAGCTTAACCGGGGTGCTGGGTAATGAGCAGTTCTTC.

The rearrangement joins TRBV5-1 to TRBJ2-7; 8 bases fit TRBD1. V lost 4 bases and J lost 2; bases outside the gene matches: 8. The germline V gene has CDR1 SGHRS and CDR2 YFSETQ. The CDR3 extends over 15 amino acids. In DNA, the CDR3 is TGCGCCAGCAGCCCCGACCGGGACAGGCCCTACGAGCAGTACTTC. Translation: CASSPDRDRPYEQYF.

CDR3: CASSTTSFNEQFF. The CDR3 region has the DNA TGTGCCAGTAGTACGACTAGCTTCAATGAGCAGTTCTTC. This chain connects TRBV19 to TRBJ2-1; TRBD2 matches 7 bases. The V segment lost 4 bases and the J segment 6 bases; nucleotides outside the gene matches: 3. Per germline, CDR1 LNHDA and CDR2 SQIVND (reference sequence). This CDR3 contains 13 residues.

The J gene is TRBJ1-5, the V gene TRBV19, with TRBD1 matching 8 bases. Germline CDR1 is LNHDA and CDR2 is SQIVND (reference sequence). Unmatched junction bases numbered 3, after V lost 7 bases and J lost 4 bases. This CDR3 contains 13 residues. CDR3 DNA sequence: TGTGCCAGTAACAGGGACAGGAATCAGCCCCAGCATTTT. Translating it yields CASNRDRNQPQHF.

The J gene is TRBJ1-6, the V gene TRBV18; tentative D call: TRBD1 (6 bases). The CDR3 consists of 16 residues. The germline V gene encodes CDR1 KGHSH and CDR2 LQKENI. Deletions cut 3 bases from V and 7 bases from J, with 16 bases between. The CDR3 here is CASSPQQGARNSPLHF. In nucleotides, the CDR3 is TGTGCCAGCTCACCTCAACAGGGAGCAAGGAATTCACCCCTCCACTTT.

This chain uses TRBV5-4 with TRBJ2-3; 8 bases match TRBD1. The CDR3 consists of 15 residues. The germline gives CDR1 SGHNT, CDR2 YYREEE (reference sequence). V shed 1 base and J 3 bases; nucleotides not matched to a gene: 4. The CDR3 nucleotides are TGTGCCAGCAGCTTGCAGGGGGCTGTGACAGATACGCAGTATTTT. Translating gives CASSLQGAVTDTQYF.

This clone was found once. The CDR3 DNA sequence: TGTGCCAGCAGCTTAGTGTCTCTAGCGTTAAACACCGGGGAGCTGTTTTTT. Translating it yields CASSLVSLALNTGELFF. The rearrangement joins TRBV7-2 to TRBJ2-2, with D perhaps matching TRBD2 (6 bases). Germline V gene lookup returns CDR1 SGHTA and CDR2 FQGNSA. Trimming removed 1 base at V and 2 bases at J, with 14 bases between. CDR3 size: 17 residues.

The sample holds a few counts of this clone. The chain is built from TRBV2 and TRBJ2-7, with 12 bases identical to TRBD1. V gave up 7 bases and J gave up 6 bases; unmatched junction bases: 7. The germline V gene encodes CDR1 SNHLY and CDR2 FYNNEI. The CDR3 is 14 residues long. CDR3 protein: CASKSGTGGLEQYF. CDR3 sequence (DNA): TGTGCCAGCAAATCCGGGACAGGGGGCCTCGAGCAGTACTTC.

The chain has TRBV19 and TRBJ2-1; TRBD2 is a possible D gene (6 bases). The CDR3 sequence is 13 residues long. V was clipped by 3 bases and J by 15 bases, with 18 bases between them. Germline values: CDR1 LNHDA, CDR2 SQIVND (reference sequence). CDR3 region: CASSMSGREEGFF. Written as DNA, the CDR3 is TGTGCCAGTAGTATGTCAGGAAGGGAGGAGGGGTTCTTC.

The V and J genes are TRBV7-9 and TRBJ2-7, with D possibly TRBD2 on 6 matching bases. Germline assignment: CDR1 SEHNR and CDR2 FQNEAQ (reference sequence). This CDR3 contains 13 residues. V was shortened by 1 base and J by 5 bases, with 9 bases between the two germline ends. The CDR3 protein is CASSLETRDEQYF. For the CDR3, the DNA is TGTGCCAGCAGCTTAGAGACTAGGGACGAGCAGTACTTC.